Presented here are 11 T cell receptor beta chains from one specimen sequenced in a study of tumor-infiltrating lymphocytes in localized non-small cell lung cancer (dated by TCRdb to about 2021). Receptor libraries were prepared by the immunoSEQ multiplex PCR assay. TCRdb obtained this table from immuneACCESS and retained in-frame rearrangements with V and J assigned. These tables miss some clones; where compared with another copy, unresolved V genes account for less than half of the shortfall, and the remainder is unexplained. This sample comprises 15,000 to 20,000 clones, about three quarters of them detected only once. The ten largest clones take up approximately 4.3% of the sample. Material: lung tumor tissue. These receptors were taken from a human donor with non-small cell lung cancer.

This chain connects TRBV5-1 to TRBJ2-1; D possibly matches TRBD1 or TRBD2 (5 bases each). Looked up from germline, CDR1 is SGHRS and CDR2 is YFSETQ. There are 15 residues in the CDR3. Trimming shortened V by 3 bases and J by 0 bases, and 10 bases separated the two germline ends. The CDR3 nucleotides read TGCGCCAGCAGCTCCGGGACGGCCTCCTACAATGAGCAGTTCTTC. Amino acid sequence: CASSSGTASYNEQFF.

This clone appeared a single time. The gene calls are TRBV19 and TRBJ1-1; D is undetermined. Germline V gives CDR1 LNHDA, CDR2 SQIVND (reference sequence). V was trimmed by 5 bases and J by 8 bases, leaving 12 bases between them. This CDR3 is built from 12 residues. For the CDR3, the DNA is TGTGCCAGTAGTGTGACCCTAAGAGAAGCTTTCTTT. It codes for CASSVTLREAFF.

The chain recombines TRBV4-1 with TRBJ1-5; no reliable D call. This CDR3 region has 15 residues. CDR1 and CDR2 (germline): MGHRA, YSYEKL. V was cut by 0 bases and J by 1 base, with 7 bases left in between. CDR3 amino acids: CASSQDMGSNQPQHF. The CDR3 bases are TGCGCCAGCAGCCAAGATATGGGAAGCAATCAGCCCCAGCATTTT.

The V and J genes are TRBV6-6 and TRBJ2-7, with D hard to call. The germline V and J ends were trimmed by 4 bases and 0 bases, with 10 bases remaining between them. From germline, CDR1 is MNHNY and CDR2 SVGAGI (reference sequence). The CDR3 runs to 14 residues. CDR3 in amino acids: CASSSPPDSYEQYF. The CDR3 DNA sequence: TGTGCCAGCAGTTCCCCGCCGGACTCCTACGAGCAGTACTTC.

The chain has TRBV5-1 and TRBJ2-3; 12 bases align to TRBD2. The CDR3 contains 16 residues. The V gene end was trimmed by 2 bases and the J gene end by 0 bases; junction bases not matched to a gene: 1. The germline V gene encodes CDR1 SGHRS and CDR2 YFSETQ. The CDR3 sequence: CASSLGTSGSTDTQYF. The CDR3 region has the DNA TGCGCCAGCAGCTTAGGGACTAGCGGGAGCACAGATACGCAGTATTTT.

This sequence joins TRBV5-1 and TRBJ2-3; 9 nucleotides line up with TRBD2. The CDR3 sequence is 17 residues long. V lost 4 bases to trimming and J lost 2 bases; unmatched junction nucleotides: 11. The germline gives CDR1 SGHRS, CDR2 YFSETQ. The CDR3 spells CASSNPGLAGITDTQYF. CDR3 sequence (DNA): TGCGCCAGCAGCAACCCGGGGCTAGCGGGAATCACAGATACGCAGTATTTT.

J is TRBJ2-7 and V is TRBV5-1, with a tentative D call TRBD1 (5 bases). The CDR3 length is 16 residues. V was clipped by 6 bases and J by 2 bases, with 21 bases between them. From germline, CDR1 is SGHRS and CDR2 YFSETQ. CDR3 sequence: CASTPPKGQGTYEQYF. The CDR3 DNA reads TGCGCCAGCACCCCCCCTAAGGGGCAGGGCACCTACGAGCAGTACTTC.

The chain joins TRBV5-1 to TRBJ2-7, with TRBD2 matching over 9 bases. Germline V CDR1 and CDR2: SGHRS, YFSETQ. Trimming cost V 0 bases and J 6 bases; bases outside gene matches: 10. The CDR3 extends over 16 amino acids. Here the CDR3 reads CASSLVYTTSGGEQYF. CDR3 bases: TGCGCCAGCAGCTTGGTTTATACGACTAGCGGCGGCGAGCAGTACTTC.

The J gene is TRBJ2-7, the V gene TRBV30; 8 bases are shared with TRBD1. V lost 3 bases, J lost 5 bases, and 6 bases stayed unmatched. The germline V gene has CDR1 GTSNPN and CDR2 SVGIG (reference sequence). The CDR3 has 13 amino acids. In nucleotides, the CDR3 is TGTGCCTGGAGCGCGGACAGGGTCCACGAGCAGTACTTC. Protein product: CAWSADRVHEQYF.

This clone was picked up a small number of times. The V gene is TRBV7-3, the J gene TRBJ1-1, with D unresolved. Germline CDR1 is SGHTA and CDR2 is FQGTGA. V was cut by 1 base and J by 2 bases, with 5 bases left in between. The CDR3 covers 13 residues. DNA for the CDR3: TGTGCCAGCAGCTTAAGTTCCAACACTGAAGCTTTCTTT. Encoded protein: CASSLSSNTEAFF.

V is TRBV2 and J is TRBJ2-2; 16 bases are shared with TRBD2. The CDR3 has 16 amino acids. Germline loops: CDR1 SNHLY, CDR2 FYNNEI. Germline trimming cut 9 bases from V and 5 bases from J; bases unmatched to any gene: 6. As DNA, the CDR3 is TGTGCCAGTGGGACTAGCGGGAGGGCCGGGACCGGGGAGCTGTTTTTT. Residues: CASGTSGRAGTGELFF.